The rows below give T cell receptor beta chains drawn from one sample of a study of T cells after yellow fever vaccination. TCRdb re-derived calls from the 5' RACE reads in MiXCR, one entry per CDR3 protein. The table has approximately 610,000 distinct CDR3 sequences, roughly 17% seen once. Specimen: PBMCs, collected 4 to 5 days after the first yellow fever vaccination. These receptors originate from a man aged 18-30 years who received the YFV17D yellow fever vaccine. CDR3s include the opening cysteine and the closing phenylalanine or tryptophan. D genes are given only for firm matches. Expanded clones are given a class, and other clones once, few, many or no size at all.

. TRBJ2-1 many TRBV27 TGTGCCAGCAGTCGCCTGGTAAGCGGGTCCTACAATGAGCAGTTCTTC CASSRLVSGSYNEQFF
TRBD1 TRBJ1-1 few TRBV19 TGTGCCAGTAGTATAGGCATAGGGACAGGGGCCACTGAAGCTTTCTTT CASSIGIGTGATEAFF
. TRBJ1-1 . TRBV6-1 TGTGCCAGCAGTGAAGACAGGCCTCAGAACACTGAAGCTTTCTTT CASSEDRPQNTEAFF
TRBD1 TRBJ2-7 few TRBV20-1 TGCAGTGCTAGAGATCGGGGCAGGGGGCGATACGAGCAGTACTTC CSARDRGRGRYEQYF
. TRBJ2-5 once TRBV7-9 TGTGCCAGCAGCCCGCACAGGGCCGAGACCCAGTACTTC CASSPHRAETQYF
. TRBJ1-5 few TRBV5-1 TGCGCCAGCAGCTTGGCCTCCGGGGGCGATCAGCCCCAGCATTTT CASSLASGGDQPQHF
TRBD1 TRBJ1-2 few TRBV7-2 TGTGCCAGCAGCTCAGGGGGACAGGGGACTAACTATGGCTACACCTTC CASSSGGQGTNYGYTF
. TRBJ1-1 . TRBV5-1 TGCGCCAGCAGCTCACAGGCCTCCCACACTGAAGCTTTCTTT CASSSQASHTEAFF
. TRBJ2-1 few TRBV24-1 TGTGCCACCAGGGGACGGAGCTCCTACAATGAGCAGTTCTTC CATRGRSSYNEQFF
. TRBJ1-6 once TRBV7-9 TGTGCCAGCAGTAGTAGGGATTCACCCCTCCACTTT CASSSRDSPLHF
TRBD2 TRBJ2-1 few TRBV4-3 TGCGCCAGCAGCCAAGATCTCTGGCTAGCGGGTTACAATGAGCAGTTCTTC CASSQDLWLAGYNEQFF
TRBD2 TRBJ2-3 many TRBV12-3/TRBV12-4 TGTGCCAGCACCTGGGTACTAGCGCTTGATACGCAGTATTTT CASTWVLALDTQYF
TRBD1 TRBJ2-5 . TRBV4-3 TGCGCCAGCAGCCGAACATCCGGGACAGGGGGTGAGACCCAGTACTTC CASSRTSGTGGETQYF
. TRBJ2-5 . TRBV5-1 TGCGCCAGCAGCTTGTCACCCACGTACCAAGAGACCCAGTACTTC CASSLSPTYQETQYF
. TRBJ2-3 few TRBV11-2 TGTGCCAGCAGCCCTTTTGGACAGTCAATTCTGGCCACAGATACGCAGTATTTT CASSPFGQSILATDTQYF
TRBD2 TRBJ2-1 few TRBV19 TGTGCCAGTAGTACGGGACTAAACAATGAGCAGTTCTTC CASSTGLNNEQFF
. TRBJ2-2 few TRBV7-9 TGTGCCAGCAGCCTAACCGGGACTCTCACCGGGGAGCTGTTTTTT CASSLTGTLTGELFF
TRBD2 TRBJ2-7 . TRBV4-3 TGCGCCAGCAGCCAAGACCCTAGCGGAGGCTACGAGCAGTACTTC CASSQDPSGGYEQYF
. TRBJ1-2 . TRBV6-1 TGTGCCAGCCTCGGAGTTGGACCGGATAACTATGGCTACACCTTC CASLGVGPDNYGYTF
. TRBJ1-3 once TRBV7-9 TGTGCCAGCAGCTTGCCGACAAGCAGCTCTGGAAACACCATATATTTT CASSLPTSSSGNTIYF
. TRBJ2-5 . TRBV7-2 TGTGCCAGCAGCTGGGAAGGGTGGAAGACCCAGTACTTC CASSWEGWKTQYF
. TRBJ2-7 . TRBV7-2 TGTGCCAGCAGCTTTTCACTCGGATACGAGCAGTACTTC CASSFSLGYEQYF
. TRBJ2-2 . TRBV12-3/TRBV12-4 TGTGCCAGCAGGTTGGGGGAAAACACCGGGGAGCTGTTTTTT CASRLGENTGELFF
. TRBJ2-1 . TRBV27 TGTGCCAGCAGGAAGCGGGACAGGAGCTCCTACAATGAGCAGTTCTTC CASRKRDRSSYNEQFF
. TRBJ1-1 . TRBV6-6 TGTGCCAGCAGTTCCAACAGGGCCACTGAAGCTTTCTTT CASSSNRATEAFF
. TRBJ2-3 . TRBV4-1 TGCGCCAGCAGCCAAGATCCCGGAGAAGATACGCAGTATTTT CASSQDPGEDTQYF